Below, 15 T cell receptor beta chains from the same sample are listed, as sequenced in a study of CD8+ T cells in alopecia areata. Sequencing relied on a cDNA template that was reverse transcribed from extracted RNA. Repertoires were generated with immunoSEQ multiplex PCR, while TCRdb's copy carries only in-frame clones and drops some. The repertoire holds more than 95,000 clones, under 40% seen once, with approximately 3.3% in the top ten. The material sequenced was CD4+ T cells sorted from blood. The receptors derive from a human donor with alopecia areata.

V and J are TRBV5-1 and TRBJ2-1, with 14 bases identical to TRBD2. V gave up 2 bases and J gave up 5 bases; unmatched junction bases: 9. Germline values: CDR1 SGHRS, CDR2 YFSETQ. CDR3 size: 18 residues. The DNA of the CDR3 is TGCGCCAGCAGCTTAGTAGGGACTAGCGGGAGTGGGGACAATGAGCAGTTCTTC. Translating gives CASSLVGTSGSGDNEQFF.

V and J are TRBV5-1 and TRBJ2-2, with 10 bases that match TRBD2. Per the germline V gene, CDR1 is SGHRS and CDR2 is YFSETQ. This CDR3 has 17 residues. V lost 4 bases to trimming and J lost 3 bases; unmatched junction nucleotides: 9. The CDR3 is CASSPKREGTYTGELFF. For the CDR3, the DNA is TGCGCCAGCAGCCCGAAGCGGGAGGGCACTTACACCGGGGAGCTGTTTTTT.

In this sample, this clone turned up a few times. This sequence joins TRBV27 and TRBJ2-3; TRBD2 is a possible D gene (5 bases). Deletions cut 6 bases from V and 6 bases from J, with 19 bases between. The CDR3 totals 15 residues. CDR1 is MNHEY, CDR2 SMNVEV, per germline (reference sequence). For the CDR3, the DNA is TGTGCCAGCAGCCTTCCCGGGATCCGGCCGGATACGCAGTATTTT. As protein: CASSLPGIRPDTQYF.

This chain joins TRBV4-3 and TRBJ2-1; possibly TRBD1 or TRBD2 for D (5 bases each). The CDR3 has 17 amino acids. With 0 bases removed from V and 0 bases from J, the gap between germline ends came to 12 bases. Germline assignment: CDR1 LGHNA and CDR2 YSLEER. The CDR3 DNA is TGCGCCAGCAGCCAAGAAAGAGGGGCTAGCTCCTACAATGAGCAGTTCTTC. The encoded protein is CASSQERGASSYNEQFF.

Points on this clone: The sample holds other DNA sequences that translate to the same CDR3. The chain links TRBV30 to TRBJ2-4; 7 bases map to TRBD2. This CDR3 comprises 12 residues. V trimming: 2 bases; J trimming: 13 bases; junction bases outside the gene matches: 8. In germline, CDR1 is GTSNPN, CDR2 SVGIG (reference sequence). CDR3 sequence: CAWSLAGLTQYF. The CDR3 DNA is TGTGCCTGGAGTTTAGCGGGCCTGACACAGTACTTC.

V and J are TRBV2 and TRBJ2-7; 7 bases fit TRBD2. Looked up from germline, CDR1 is SNHLY and CDR2 is FYNNEI. V lost 4 bases to trimming and J lost 8 bases; unmatched junction nucleotides: 8. This CDR3 has 13 amino acids. CDR3 protein: CASSGTWEGKQYF. The CDR3 DNA follows: TGTGCCAGCAGTGGTACGTGGGAGGGGAAGCAGTACTTC. Drawing the rest from reference TRBV2 and TRBJ2-7, the complete variable domain is EPEVTQTPSHQVTQMGQEVILRCVPISNHLYFYWYRQILGQKVEFLVSFYNNEISEKSEIFDDQFSVERPDGSNFTLKIRSTKLEDSAMYFCASSGTWEGKQYFGPGTRLTVT.

V and J are TRBV4-2 and TRBJ1-2, with 9 bases that match TRBD1. The germline CDR1 and CDR2 sequences are LGHNA and YNFKEQ. This CDR3 comprises 16 residues. The trim removed 0 bases at V and 6 bases at J, leaving 8 bases unmatched. CDR3 nucleotides: TGTGCCAGCAGCCAAGACGGACAGGGGATGGGGAATGGCTACACCTTC. This codes for CASSQDGQGMGNGYTF.

This clone was detected many times. This sequence joins TRBV7-8 and TRBJ1-5; no clear D gene. The CDR3 extends over 12 amino acids. V was pared by 3 bases and J by 5 bases, with 5 bases between. CDR1 and CDR2 from the germline V gene are SGHVS and FQNEAQ. The CDR3 loop is CASSFGDQPQHF. The CDR3 coding sequence is TGTGCCAGCAGCTTCGGTGATCAGCCCCAGCATTTT.

Concerning this clone itself: One junction end does not reproduce the germline sequence, and a read error may be involved. V is TRBV29-1 and J is TRBJ1-2, with a tentative D call TRBD1 (5 bases). This CDR3 contains 13 residues. Looked up from germline, CDR1 is SQVTM and CDR2 is ANQGSEA. Written as DNA, the CDR3 is TGCAGCGTTGAACGCCCAGAGGGACTGGCTGCTGCCTTC. Protein sequence: CSVERPEGLAAAF.

The V call is TRBV5-1, the J call TRBJ2-2; TRBD2 agrees at 9 bases. Trimming removed 2 bases from V and 5 bases from J; junction bases left unmatched: 4. This CDR3 has 15 residues. Germline CDR1 SGHRS, CDR2 YFSETQ. This CDR3 reads CASSFSLAGTGELFF. The CDR3 DNA is TGCGCCAGCAGCTTCAGCCTAGCGGGGACCGGGGAGCTGTTTTTT.

The chain joins TRBV9 to TRBJ2-3, with D perhaps TRBD1 (6 bases). V dropped 0 bases and J dropped 2 bases, with 16 bases sitting between them. CDR3 length equals 17 residues. The V gene's germline CDR1 is SGDLS and CDR2 YYNGEE. DNA for the CDR3: TGTGCCAGCAGCGTAGACAAGTGGGGGCCTTACACAGATACGCAGTATTTT. Protein: CASSVDKWGPYTDTQYF.

This chain links TRBV5-1 with TRBJ2-3; tentative D call: TRBD1 (6 bases). Trimming removed 4 bases at V and 4 bases at J, with 16 bases between. The germline CDR1 and CDR2 sequences are SGHRS and YFSETQ. The CDR3 contains 15 residues. The CDR3 region has the DNA TGCGCCAGCAGCACCGGGACAACTCGCCCAGATACGCAGTATTTT. Protein sequence: CASSTGTTRPDTQYF.

The gene calls are TRBV7-9 and TRBJ2-5; D is undetermined. Trimming shortened V by 4 bases and J by 5 bases, and 5 bases separated the two germline ends. Germline lookup yields CDR1 SEHNR and CDR2 FQNEAQ (reference sequence). The CDR3 totals 11 residues. The CDR3 coding sequence is TGTGCCAGCAGCTCCCTCGAGACCCAGTACTTC. Its translation: CASSSLETQYF.

At least ten counts were recorded for this clone. The gene calls are TRBV28 and TRBJ2-5, with D perhaps matching TRBD1 (6 bases). This CDR3 contains 15 residues. Germline V gene sequence: CDR1 MDHEN, CDR2 SYDVKM. Trimming stripped 5 bases from V and 2 bases from J, with 15 bases between. The CDR3 protein is CASSPRGHQQETQYF. The CDR3, as DNA: TGTGCCAGCAGTCCCCGGGGACACCAACAAGAGACCCAGTACTTC.

J is TRBJ2-5 and V is TRBV4-3; unclear D gene. Trimming pared 4 bases from V and 0 bases from J, leaving 6 bases between. The V gene's germline CDR1 is LGHNA and CDR2 YSLEER. The CDR3 consists of 13 residues. This CDR3 is CASSLRNQETQYF. CDR3 nucleotide sequence: TGCGCCAGCAGCCTACGAAACCAAGAGACCCAGTACTTC.